Here is one T cell receptor (beta chain) with its context. Authors' processing steps: Researchers report that nucleated cell counts were estimated from reference gene primer amplification. Here immunoSEQ multiplex PCR was the method, and the copy in TCRdb shows in-frame clones only, minus some. V and J calls and clone size are copied from that table; D and trimming were computed from the DNA. The sample lists more than 300,000 clones, 87% occurring once. This entry comes from a study of blood T cell repertoires in COVID-19. Study at large: COVID-19 samples, acute and convalescent, were from the United States, Italy and Spain.

The V end was cut by 3 bases, the J end by 1 base, with 16 bases between. Germline V gene sequence: CDR1 LNHDA, CDR2 SQIVND (reference sequence). The CDR3 has 16 residues. Followed over time, Seattle patients had been enrolled while infection was active. The origin of this receptor is a woman aged 30 to 39 with COVID-19, enrolled during active disease. The chain carries TRBV19 and TRBJ2-7; tentative D call: TRBD2 (6 bases). Specimen: peripheral blood. DNA for the CDR3: TGTGCCAGTAGTATGAGATCGGGAGTGGTTTCCTACGAGCAGTACTTC. Translating it yields CASSMRSGVVSYEQYF. Full variable domain (rest looked up from reference TRBV19 and TRBJ2-7): DGGITQSPKYLFRKEGQNVTLSCEQNLNHDAMYWYRQDPGQGLRLIYYSQIVNDFQKGDIAEGYSVSREKKESFPLTVTSAQKNPTAFYLCASSMRSGVVSYEQYFGPGTRLTVT.